This TCR beta chain is drawn from a study of blood T cell repertoires in COVID-19. In the study overall: Acute and convalescent COVID-19 specimens originated in the United States, Italy and Spain. In each case, the material was cDNA or gDNA derived from T cells, B-cell-depleted T cells, or PBMCs.

In the authors' workflow: Estimates of nucleated cell counts were drawn from the amplification of reference gene primers. The data were produced by immunoSEQ multiplex PCR, yet TCRdb's version contains in-frame clones alone and is incomplete. V, J and clone size derive from that table, while D and trimming were established from the DNA sequence. The sample holds 200,000 or so clones, 84% seen once. The sample taken for sequencing was peripheral blood. This receptor was taken from a man younger than 45 with active or convalescent COVID-19.

CDR3 sequence: CASSIDLAGANRGNQPQHF. For the CDR3, the DNA is TGTGCCAGTAGTATAGATTTAGCCGGGGCAAACAGGGGCAATCAGCCCCAGCATTTT. V usage is TRBV19 and J usage is TRBJ1-5, with a possible D match to TRBD1 (6 bases). The CDR3 extends over 19 amino acids. V was shortened by 0 bases and J by 2 bases, with 20 bases between the two germline ends. Germline assignment: CDR1 LNHDA and CDR2 SQIVND (reference sequence).